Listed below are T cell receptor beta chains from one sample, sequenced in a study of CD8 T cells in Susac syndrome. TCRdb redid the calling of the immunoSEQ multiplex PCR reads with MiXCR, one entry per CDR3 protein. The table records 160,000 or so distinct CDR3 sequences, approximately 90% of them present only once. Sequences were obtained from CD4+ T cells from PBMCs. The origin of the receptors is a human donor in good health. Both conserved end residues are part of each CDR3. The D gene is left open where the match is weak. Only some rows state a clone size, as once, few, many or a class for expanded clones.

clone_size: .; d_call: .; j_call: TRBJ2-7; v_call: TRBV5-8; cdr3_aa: CASSWLTLRNVEQYF; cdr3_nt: TGTGCCAGCAGCTGGTTGACATTACGGAATGTCGAGCAGTACTTC
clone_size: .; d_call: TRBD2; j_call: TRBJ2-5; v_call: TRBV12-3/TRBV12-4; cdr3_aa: CASSRGGFGQYF; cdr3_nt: TGTGCCAGCAGCCGGGGGGGGTTTGGCCAGTACTTC
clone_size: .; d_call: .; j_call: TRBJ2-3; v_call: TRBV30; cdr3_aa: CAWSVNGGDTQYF; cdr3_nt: TGTGCCTGGAGTGTAAACGGTGGAGATACGCAGTATTTT
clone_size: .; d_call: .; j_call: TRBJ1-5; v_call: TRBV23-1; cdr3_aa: CASGPYSNQPQHF; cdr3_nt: TGCGCCAGTGGACCTTATAGCAATCAGCCCCAGCATTTT
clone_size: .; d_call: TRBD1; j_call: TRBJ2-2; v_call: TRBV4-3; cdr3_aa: CASSQDRTGGTGELFF; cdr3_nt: TGCGCCAGCAGCCAAGACAGGACAGGGGGCACCGGGGAGCTGTTTTTT
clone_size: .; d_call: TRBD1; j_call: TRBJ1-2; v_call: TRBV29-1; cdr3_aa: CSVEFSAGQSVHYGYTF; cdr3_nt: TGCAGCGTTGAATTTTCGGCGGGACAGTCGGTACACTATGGCTACACCTTC
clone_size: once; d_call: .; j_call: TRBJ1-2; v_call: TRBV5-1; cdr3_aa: CASSFQQGYGYTF; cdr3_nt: TGCGCCAGCAGCTTCCAGCAAGGCTATGGCTACACCTTC
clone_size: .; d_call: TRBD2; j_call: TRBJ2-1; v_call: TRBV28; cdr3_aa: CASDKAGSYNEQFF; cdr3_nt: TGTGCCAGCGACAAAGCGGGGTCCTACAATGAGCAGTTCTTC
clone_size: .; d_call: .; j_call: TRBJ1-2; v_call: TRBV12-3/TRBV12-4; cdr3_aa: CASSPRERGYTF; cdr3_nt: TGTGCCAGCAGCCCACGGGAGCGTGGCTACACCTTC
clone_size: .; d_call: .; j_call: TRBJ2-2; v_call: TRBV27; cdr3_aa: CASSLSNTGELFF; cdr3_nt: TGTGCCAGCAGTTTGAGTAACACCGGGGAGCTGTTTTTT
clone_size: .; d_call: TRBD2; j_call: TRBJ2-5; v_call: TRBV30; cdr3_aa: CAWSGGSGVVETQYF; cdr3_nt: TGTGCCTGGAGTGGAGGTAGCGGGGTGGTGGAGACCCAGTACTTC
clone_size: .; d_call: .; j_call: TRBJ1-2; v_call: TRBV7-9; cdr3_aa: CASSLNTLYGYTF; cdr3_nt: TGTGCCAGCAGCTTGAACACTCTCTATGGCTACACCTTC
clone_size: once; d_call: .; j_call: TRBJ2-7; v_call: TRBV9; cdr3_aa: CASSPPLAPYEQYF; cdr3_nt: TGTGCCAGCAGTCCTCCCCTAGCGCCATACGAGCAGTACTTC
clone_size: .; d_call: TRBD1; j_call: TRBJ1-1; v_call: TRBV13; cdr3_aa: CASSPRQGKNTEAFF; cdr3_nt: TGTGCCAGCAGCCCCAGACAGGGCAAGAACACTGAAGCTTTCTTT
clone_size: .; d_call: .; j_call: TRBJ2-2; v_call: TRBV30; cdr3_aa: CAWNVRDTGELFF; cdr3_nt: TGTGCCTGGAACGTAAGGGACACCGGGGAGCTGTTTTTT
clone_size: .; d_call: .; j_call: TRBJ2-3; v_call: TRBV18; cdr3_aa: CASSPGGTDTQYF; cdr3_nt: TGTGCCAGCTCACCAGGGGGCACAGATACGCAGTATTTT
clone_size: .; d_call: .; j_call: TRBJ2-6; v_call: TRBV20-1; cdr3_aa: CSATGATGANVLTF; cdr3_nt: TGCAGTGCTACTGGGGCAACTGGGGCCAACGTCCTGACTTTC
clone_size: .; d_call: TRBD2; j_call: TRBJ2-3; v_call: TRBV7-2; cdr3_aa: CASSPGGGTDTQYF; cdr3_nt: TGTGCCAGCAGCCCGGGGGGGGGCACAGATACGCAGTATTTT
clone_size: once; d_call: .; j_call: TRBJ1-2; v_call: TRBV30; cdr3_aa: CAWSVLPGSRGYTF; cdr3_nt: TGTGCCTGGAGTGTATTACCTGGAAGTCGTGGCTACACCTTC
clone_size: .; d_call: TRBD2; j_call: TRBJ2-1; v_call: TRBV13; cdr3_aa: CASSTATSGRWNEQFF; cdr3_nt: TGTGCCAGCAGCACAGCGACTAGCGGGAGGTGGAATGAGCAGTTCTTC
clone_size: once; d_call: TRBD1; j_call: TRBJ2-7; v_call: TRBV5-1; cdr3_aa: CASSLDGTVTYEQYF; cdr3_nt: TGCGCCAGCAGCCTCGATGGGACAGTTACCTACGAGCAGTACTTC
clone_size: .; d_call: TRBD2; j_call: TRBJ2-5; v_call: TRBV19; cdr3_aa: CASSAIASGTQETQYF; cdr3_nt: TGTGCCAGTAGTGCCATTGCTAGCGGGACTCAAGAGACCCAGTACTTC
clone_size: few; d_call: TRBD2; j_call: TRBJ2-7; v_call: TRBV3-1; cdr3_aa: CASSPGLAGYEQYF; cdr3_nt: TGTGCCAGCAGCCCTGGACTAGCGGGGTACGAGCAGTACTTC
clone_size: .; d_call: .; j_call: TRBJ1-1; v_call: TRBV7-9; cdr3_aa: CASSLPGGTTEAFF; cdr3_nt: TGTGCCAGCAGCTTACCCGGGGGCACTACTGAAGCTTTCTTT